This T cell receptor beta chain was profiled in a study of blood T cells in healthy people across ages. There were at least 5.5 micrograms of total RNA extracted from every sample. Study outcomes and limitations: Per million T cells, TCR beta diversity dropped roughly linearly as age increased. Greater diversity and more naive CD4+ cells were seen in long-lived donors than in aged donors.

This CDR3 has 13 amino acids. The ends were cut back, 5 bases at V and 4 bases at J, with 9 bases in the middle. Germline-derived CDR1 and CDR2 are PRHDT and FYEKMQ (reference sequence). Primed by a sample-barcoded 5' primer and a J-beta primer mix, a second PCR proceeded for 7 to 11 cycles. TCRdb processed the 5' RACE reads anew with MiXCR; each CDR3 protein has one entry. Of about 830,000 distinct CDR3 sequences in the sample, roughly 60% were seen once. Regarding this clonotype: Its target is not known.

The TCR originated in a man aged 30 to 45 in good health. The chain recombines TRBV13 with TRBJ1-5; a weak D match, TRBD1 (6 bases). What was sequenced was blood. The CDR3 reads CASSGGLNQPQHF. In DNA form, the CDR3 reads TGTGCCAGCAGCGGGGGGCTTAATCAGCCCCAGCATTTT.